A single sample gave rise to the 21 T cell receptor beta chains below, sequenced in a study of identical twins. TCRdb redid the calling of the 5' RACE reads with MiXCR, one entry per CDR3 protein. The data hold 500,000 or so distinct CDR3 sequences, with roughly an eighth observed a single time. These data also formed part of another study, on yellow fever vaccine responses in identical twins.

Sequences were obtained from CD4+ T cells sorted from blood. These receptors all stem from a woman in her late teens or twenties in good health.

CDR3 amino acids: CASSYIVQRGGRSKNIQYF. The CDR3 nucleotides read TGTGCCAGCAGTTACATCGTGCAGCGGGGGGGCCGGTCCAAAAACATTCAGTACTTC. The rearrangement links TRBV6-5 to TRBJ2-4, with TRBD2 matching over 10 bases. The V segment lost 2 bases and the J segment 2 bases; nucleotides outside the gene matches: 12. This CDR3 region has 19 residues. Germline-derived CDR1 and CDR2 are MNHEY and SVGAGI.

A few counts support this clonotype. V usage is TRBV14 and J usage is TRBJ2-3; 9 bases line up with TRBD1. From germline, CDR1 is SGHDN and CDR2 FVKESK. This CDR3 is built from 14 residues. V shed 10 bases, J shed 3 bases, and the junction held 8 bases outside the gene matches. The CDR3 is CATKQGASTDTQYF. The CDR3 region has the DNA TGTGCCACCAAACAGGGGGCTTCGACAGATACGCAGTATTTT.

This clonotype has a handful of counts. CDR3 sequence (DNA): TGTGCCAGCAGCTCCGCCACAGTTAACACAGATACGCAGTATTTT. It encodes CASSSATVNTDTQYF. J is TRBJ2-3 and V is TRBV7-9; D ambiguous. The CDR3 runs to 15 residues. The germline CDR1 and CDR2 sequences are SEHNR and FQNEAQ (reference sequence). Trimming removed 4 bases from V and 2 bases from J, with 13 bases in between.

The chain joins TRBV29-1 to TRBJ1-1; D remains unclear. Trimming took 8 bases from V and 1 from J, leaving 14 bases between them. Germline V gives CDR1 SQVTM, CDR2 ANQGSEA. CDR3 size: 13 residues. CDR3 sequence (DNA): TGCAGCCACAGCAGGCTTGGGAACACTGAAGCTTTCTTT. It yields the protein CSHSRLGNTEAFF.

This clonotype was found many times. The V and J genes are TRBV11-2 and TRBJ2-3; D not certain. The V and J ends lost 7 bases and 3 bases respectively, with 14 bases between them. This CDR3 contains 14 residues. The germline CDR1 and CDR2 sequences are SGHAT and FQNNGV. The CDR3, as DNA: TGTGCCAGCAATGGGTTGTGGGGAACAGATACGCAGTATTTT. Amino acid sequence: CASNGLWGTDTQYF.

CDR3 in amino acids: CASSPPIGTSPLDQYF. CDR3 DNA sequence: TGTGCCAGCAGTCCCCCCATCGGGACTAGCCCTTTGGATCAGTACTTC. This rearrangement joins TRBV7-9 to TRBJ2-4, with 9 positions matching TRBD2. V dropped 6 bases and J dropped 12; count of bases not matched to a gene: 18. Per germline, CDR1 SEHNR and CDR2 FQNEAQ (reference sequence). The CDR3 is 16 amino acids.

V usage is TRBV5-1 and J usage is TRBJ1-1; D may be TRBD1 (6 bases). CDR1 is SGHRS and CDR2 is YFSETQ in the germline V gene. Trimming removed 5 bases from V and 1 base from J, with 12 bases in between. The CDR3 is 14 residues long. As DNA, the CDR3 is TGCGCCAGCAGGCGCGACAGGCAGAACACTGAAGCTTTCTTT. Its protein product is CASRRDRQNTEAFF. The entire variable domain, with the rest obtained from reference TRBV5-1 and TRBJ1-1, is as follows: KAGVTQTPRYLIKTRGQQVTLSCSPISGHRSVSWYQQTPGQGLQFLFEYFSETQRNKGNFPGRFSGRQFSNSRSEMNVSTLELGDSALYLCASRRDRQNTEAFFGQGTRLTVV.

This clonotype was observed a few times. V is TRBV28 and J is TRBJ2-7, with a tentative D call TRBD1 (5 bases). The ends were cut back, 6 bases at V and 0 bases at J, with 12 bases in the middle. The CDR3 totals 14 residues. Germline CDR1 is MDHEN and CDR2 is SYDVKM. CDR3 protein: CASSATTDSYEQYF. The CDR3 DNA reads TGTGCCAGCAGCGCCACGACAGACTCCTACGAGCAGTACTTC.

This clonotype was seen only a few times. The rearrangement uses TRBV12-3 or TRBV12-4 and TRBJ1-6, with D maybe TRBD1 (5 bases). The CDR3 spans 14 residues. V shed 4 bases and J shed 8 bases, with 12 bases lying between them. The CDR3 region has the DNA TGTGCCAGCAGTTCGACAGCGTCCCATTCACCCCTCCACTTT. It translates to CASSSTASHSPLHF.

The chain uses TRBV7-2 and TRBJ2-2; 8 positions match TRBD2. This CDR3 contains 14 residues. Trimming removed 5 bases from V and 7 bases from J; junction bases left unmatched: 6. CDR1 SGHTA and CDR2 FQGNSA come from the germline V gene. The CDR3 region has the DNA TGTGCCAGCAGCCTACAGACTAGCGTCGGGGAGCTGTTTTTT. Its protein is CASSLQTSVGELFF.

This clonotype has a count of ten or more. V gene TRBV5-1 combines with J gene TRBJ2-2; D may be TRBD2 (6 bases). Germline V CDR1 and CDR2: SGHRS, YFSETQ. This CDR3 has 15 residues. V lost 4 bases, J lost 5 bases, and 15 bases lay in between. The CDR3 DNA follows: TGCGCCAGCAGCCGAGGAGGGGCGTCAACCGGGGAGCTGTTTTTT. This translates into CASSRGGASTGELFF.

The genes are TRBV6-1 and TRBJ1-5, with 8 bases that match TRBD1. The trim removed 0 bases at V and 4 bases at J, leaving 2 bases unmatched. From germline, CDR1 is MNHNS and CDR2 SASEGT. This CDR3 is built from 15 residues. CDR3 DNA: TGTGCCAGCAGTGAAGCGCGGACAGGGAATCAGCCCCAGCATTTT. It yields the protein CASSEARTGNQPQHF.

This clonotype has ten or more counts. This chain uses TRBV29-1 with TRBJ2-5; a possible D gene is TRBD2 (6 bases). V was trimmed by 8 bases and J by 5 bases, leaving 15 bases between them. The CDR3 totals 12 residues. Germline V gives CDR1 SQVTM, CDR2 ANQGSEA. CDR3 region: CSHRGLGETQYF. In nucleotides, the CDR3 is TGCAGCCATCGGGGGTTAGGGGAGACCCAGTACTTC. The full variable domain, with the rest looked up from reference TRBV29-1 and TRBJ2-5, is SAVISQKPSRDICQRGTSLTIQCQVDSQVTMMFWYRQQPGQSLTLIATANQGSEATYESGFVIDKFPISRPNLTFSTLTVSNMSPEDSSIYLCSHRGLGETQYFGPGTRLLVL.

This clonotype has only a few counts. The chain couples TRBV20-1 to TRBJ2-1; 9 bases agree with TRBD1. This CDR3 has 14 residues. Looked up from germline, CDR1 is DFQATT and CDR2 is SNEGSKA (reference sequence). V was clipped by 4 bases and J by 6 bases; unmatched bases: 7. The CDR3 bases are TGCAGTGCTACCTCCGGGACAGGGTCCAATGAGCAGTTCTTC. It translates to CSATSGTGSNEQFF.

This clonotype was seen a handful of times. The CDR3 nucleotides read TGTGCCAGCAGTCCTTGGGACCCGACGAGCGGCTACACCTTC. It specifies CASSPWDPTSGYTF. This chain connects TRBV28 to TRBJ1-2; D possibly corresponds to TRBD1 (5 bases). CDR1 and CDR2 from the germline V gene are MDHEN and SYDVKM. Trimming cost V 5 bases and J 8 bases, with 18 bases left between them. There are 14 residues in the CDR3.

The J gene is TRBJ2-7, the V gene TRBV12-3 or TRBV12-4; weak D call: TRBD1 (6 bases). Deletions cut 5 bases from V and 2 bases from J, with 16 bases between. This CDR3 comprises 15 residues. CDR3 DNA: TGTGCCAGCAGTCCTACAGGGAAAAGAGCCTACGAGCAGTACTTC. Residues: CASSPTGKRAYEQYF.

This clonotype turned up a few times. The chain combines TRBV12-3 or TRBV12-4 with TRBJ2-5; 10 bases line up with TRBD1. The CDR3 is 14 residues long. With V trimmed by 7 bases and J by 3 bases, 5 bases remained unmatched. CDR3 in amino acids: CASNPTGGEETQYF. DNA of the CDR3: TGTGCCAGCAATCCGACAGGGGGCGAAGAGACCCAGTACTTC.

This clonotype was counted many times. This rearrangement joins TRBV29-1 to TRBJ2-3; 8 nucleotides align to TRBD1. J was trimmed by 2 bases and V by 6 bases; bases with no gene match: 4. Germline CDR1 SQVTM, CDR2 ANQGSEA. The CDR3 consists of 13 residues. The DNA for the CDR3 is TGCAGCGTCAGGGGGCGAGACACAGATACGCAGTATTTT. It encodes CSVRGRDTDTQYF.

In its sample, this clonotype was seen a few times. J is TRBJ2-2 and V is TRBV12-3 or TRBV12-4; a weak D match, TRBD1 (6 bases). V lost 3 bases and J 3 bases, leaving 14 bases between the germline ends. The CDR3 consists of 16 residues. CDR3 in amino acids: CASSLFLDRHTGELFF. The CDR3 DNA follows: TGTGCCAGCAGTTTGTTCCTGGACAGACACACCGGGGAGCTGTTTTTT.

This clonotype has just one count. The chain uses TRBV5-1 and TRBJ2-7; 8 nucleotides match TRBD2. The germline gives CDR1 SGHRS, CDR2 YFSETQ. The CDR3 sequence is 15 residues long. The V gene end was trimmed by 1 base and the J gene end by 4 bases; junction bases not matched to a gene: 7. DNA for the CDR3: TGCGCCAGCAGCTTGCGACGGGAGGGCCGTTACGAGCAGTACTTC. It encodes CASSLRREGRYEQYF.

This clonotype was seen more than once but under ten times. A read error may account for a junction end that differs from germline. V and J are TRBV5-4 and TRBJ2-3, with TRBD1 matching over 10 bases. The germline gives CDR1 SGHNT, CDR2 YYREEE (reference sequence). The CDR3 is 12 amino acids. The CDR3 bases are TGTGCCAGCAGTGATCCGGGACAGGGGCTGAATTTT. Amino acid sequence: CASSDPGQGLNF.